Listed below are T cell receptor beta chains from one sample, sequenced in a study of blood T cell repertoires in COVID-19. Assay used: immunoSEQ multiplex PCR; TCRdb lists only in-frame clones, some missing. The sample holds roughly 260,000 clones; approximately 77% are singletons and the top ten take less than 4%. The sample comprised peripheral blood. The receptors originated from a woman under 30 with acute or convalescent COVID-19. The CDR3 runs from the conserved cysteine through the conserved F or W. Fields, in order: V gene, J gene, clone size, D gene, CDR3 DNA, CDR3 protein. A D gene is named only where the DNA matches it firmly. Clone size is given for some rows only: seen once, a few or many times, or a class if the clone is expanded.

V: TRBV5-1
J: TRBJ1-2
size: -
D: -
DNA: TGCGCCAGCAGCTTTAGGGCGGAGGGCAATGGCTACACCTTC
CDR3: CASSFRAEGNGYTF

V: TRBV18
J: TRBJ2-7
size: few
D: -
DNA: TGTGCCAGCTCACCAACAAGTCCCTCCTACGAGCAGTACTTC
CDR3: CASSPTSPSYEQYF

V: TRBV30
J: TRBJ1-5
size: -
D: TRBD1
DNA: TGTGCCTGGAGTAACGTTGGACAGGGTCAGCCCCAGCATTTT
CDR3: CAWSNVGQGQPQHF

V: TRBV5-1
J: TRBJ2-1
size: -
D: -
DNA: TGCGCCAGCAGCCTCAGAGGGGGAGATTACAATGAGCAGTTCTTC
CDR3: CASSLRGGDYNEQFF

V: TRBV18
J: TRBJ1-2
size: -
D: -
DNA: TGTGCCAGCTCACCCGGGGACAATCTTGGCTACACCTTC
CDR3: CASSPGDNLGYTF

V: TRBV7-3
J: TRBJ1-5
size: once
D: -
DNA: TGTGCCAGCAGCTTGGCCCCCAATCAGCCCCAGCATTTT
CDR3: CASSLAPNQPQHF

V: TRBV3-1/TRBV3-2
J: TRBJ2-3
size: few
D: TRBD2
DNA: TGTGCCAGCAGCCAAGGCGGGACTAGCGGACCCACAGATACGCAGTATTTT
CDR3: CASSQGGTSGPTDTQYF

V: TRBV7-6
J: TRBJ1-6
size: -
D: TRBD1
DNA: TGTGCCAGCAGCTTAGGGCAGGGGGACTCACCCCTCCACTTT
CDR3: CASSLGQGDSPLHF

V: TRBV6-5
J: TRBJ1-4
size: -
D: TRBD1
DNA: TGTGCCAGCAGTTATGACAGGGGATCTGAAAAACTGTTTTTT
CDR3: CASSYDRGSEKLFF

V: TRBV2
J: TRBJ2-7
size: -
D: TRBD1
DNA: TGTGCCAGCAGGGGACAGGGAGGCGAGCAGTACTTC
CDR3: CASRGQGGEQYF

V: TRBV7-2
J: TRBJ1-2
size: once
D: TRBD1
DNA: TGTGCCAGCAGCCCGGGACAGACGTATGGCTACACCTTC
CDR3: CASSPGQTYGYTF

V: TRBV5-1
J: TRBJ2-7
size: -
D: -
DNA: TGCGCCAGCAGGGACGAGCGGGTGTATCCCTACGAGCAGTACTTC
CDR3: CASRDERVYPYEQYF

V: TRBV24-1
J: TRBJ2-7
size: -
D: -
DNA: TGTGCCACCAGTGATCCACAGGGAAGCTCCTACGAGCAGTACTTC
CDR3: CATSDPQGSSYEQYF

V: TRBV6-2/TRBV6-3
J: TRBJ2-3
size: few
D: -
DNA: TGTGCCAGCAGTTACTCAGGGGTCAGCACAGATACGCAGTATTTT
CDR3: CASSYSGVSTDTQYF

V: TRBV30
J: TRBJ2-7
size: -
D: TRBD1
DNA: TGTGCCTGGACGAGACAGGGATACGAGCAGTACTTC
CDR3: CAWTRQGYEQYF

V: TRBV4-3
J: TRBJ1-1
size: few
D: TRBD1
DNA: TGCGCCAGCAGCCAAGATTGGGGACAGTTGATGAACACTGAAGCTTTCTTT
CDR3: CASSQDWGQLMNTEAFF

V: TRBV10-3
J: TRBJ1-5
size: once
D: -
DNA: TGTGCCATCAGTGACAGGGGTCAGCCCCAGCATTTT
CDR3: CAISDRGQPQHF

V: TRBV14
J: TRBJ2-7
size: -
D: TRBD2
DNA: TGTGCCAGCAGCCAAGATGGCGGGGGGACCTACGAGCAGTACTTC
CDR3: CASSQDGGGTYEQYF

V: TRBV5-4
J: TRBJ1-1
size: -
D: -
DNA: TGTGCCAGCAGCCTGCCAGGGTTTTTGAACACTGAAGCTTTCTTT
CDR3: CASSLPGFLNTEAFF

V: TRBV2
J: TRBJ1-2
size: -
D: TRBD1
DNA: TGTGCCAGCAGCCTGGACAGGGGTGACTATGGCTACACCTTC
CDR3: CASSLDRGDYGYTF

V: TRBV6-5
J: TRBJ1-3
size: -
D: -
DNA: TGTGCCAGCAGTTACTTCACAGTTTCTGGAAACACCATATATTTT
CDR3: CASSYFTVSGNTIYF

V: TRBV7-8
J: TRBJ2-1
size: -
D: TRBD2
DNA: TGTGCCAGCAGCTTACCAACACGACTAGCGGGAGGGCACAATGAGCAGTTCTTC
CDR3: CASSLPTRLAGGHNEQFF

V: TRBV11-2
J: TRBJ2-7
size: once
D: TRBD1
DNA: TGTGCCAGCAGCCCCGTCGCAGGGACAGGGGCCTACGAGCAGTACTTC
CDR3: CASSPVAGTGAYEQYF

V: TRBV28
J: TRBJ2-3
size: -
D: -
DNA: TGTGCCAGCAGTTTAGGGGGGAGCACAGATACGCAGTATTTT
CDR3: CASSLGGSTDTQYF

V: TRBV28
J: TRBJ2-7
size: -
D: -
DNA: TGTGCCAGCAGCCAGGGTGGTGAACTCCAAGGGTACTTC
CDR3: CASSQGGELQGYF

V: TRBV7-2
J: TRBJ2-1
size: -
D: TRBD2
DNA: TGTGCCAGCAGCCCACGGACTAGCGGGAGCCAAAATGAGCAGTTCTTC
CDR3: CASSPRTSGSQNEQFF

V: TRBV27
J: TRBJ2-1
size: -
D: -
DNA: TGTGCCAGCAGTTTGCTACAGGGAGGGCACGGACTTGCCTACAATGAGCAGTTCTTC
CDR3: CASSLLQGGHGLAYNEQFF

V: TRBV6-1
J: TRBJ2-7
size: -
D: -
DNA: TGTGCCAGCAGTGATATGAGGGCCCCCTACGAGCAGTACTTC
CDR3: CASSDMRAPYEQYF

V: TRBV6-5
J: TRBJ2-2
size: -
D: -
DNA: TGTGCCAGCAGTTACTATGCAGGGGATTTCCCCGGGGAGCTGTTTTTT
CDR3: CASSYYAGDFPGELFF

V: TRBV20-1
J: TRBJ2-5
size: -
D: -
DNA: TGCAGTGCTAGCGAGGGAGTGACCCAGTACTTC
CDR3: CSASEGVTQYF

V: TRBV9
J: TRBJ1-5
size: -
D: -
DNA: TGTGCCAGCAGCAAAGACATCTACAATCAGCCCCAGCATTTT
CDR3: CASSKDIYNQPQHF

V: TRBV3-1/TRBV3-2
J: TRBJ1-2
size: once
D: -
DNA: TGTGCCAGCAGCCAAGATCACACAGGAGCCTATGGCTACACCTTC
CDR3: CASSQDHTGAYGYTF

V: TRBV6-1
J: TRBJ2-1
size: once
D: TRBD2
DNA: TGTGCCAGCAGTGAACTAGCGGCCCTTATTAATGAGCAGTTCTTC
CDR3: CASSELAALINEQFF